This TCR beta chain comes out of a study of graft-versus-host responses after intestinal transplantation. Study as a whole: Recipients had multivisceral, liver-intestinal, or isolated intestinal transplants. Every transplant recipient was induced with anti-thymocyte globulin, then maintained on tacrolimus and steroids for roughly 3 years. Study findings and constraints: GvH clones detected in recipient marrow included some appearing first in ileum or blood.

Comment on this clone: The antigen is unknown.

This CDR3 spans 17 amino acids. Repertoires were generated with immunoSEQ multiplex PCR, while TCRdb's copy carries only in-frame clones and drops some. The table records about 80,000 clones, approximately 90% of them present only once. This material consisted of PBMCs, taken 98 days after intestinal transplantation. This chain links TRBV21-1 with TRBJ2-1; the table calls TRBD1, which could not be checked here. TRBV21-1 is noted as a pseudogene. This clonotype originated in a human patient who received an intestinal transplant, so some T cells may come from the graft donor. CDR3 nucleotides: TGTGCCAGCAGCGGAACGACAGGATCGAGCTCCTACAATGAGCAGTTCTTC. Translation gives CASSGTTGSSSYNEQFF.